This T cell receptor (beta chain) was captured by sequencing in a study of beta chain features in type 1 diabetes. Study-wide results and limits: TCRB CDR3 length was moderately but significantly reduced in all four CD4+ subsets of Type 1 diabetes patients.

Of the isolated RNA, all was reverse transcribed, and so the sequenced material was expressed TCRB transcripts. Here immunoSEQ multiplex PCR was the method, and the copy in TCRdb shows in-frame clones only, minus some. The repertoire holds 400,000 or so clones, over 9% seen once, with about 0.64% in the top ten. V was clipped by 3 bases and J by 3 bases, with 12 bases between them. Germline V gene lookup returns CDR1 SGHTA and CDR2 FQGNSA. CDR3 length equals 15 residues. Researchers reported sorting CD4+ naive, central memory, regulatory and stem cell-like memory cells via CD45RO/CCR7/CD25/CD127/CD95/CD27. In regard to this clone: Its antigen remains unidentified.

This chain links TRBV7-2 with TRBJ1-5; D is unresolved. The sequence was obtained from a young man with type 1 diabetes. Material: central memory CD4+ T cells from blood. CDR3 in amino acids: CASSFSLGSNQPQHF. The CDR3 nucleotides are TGTGCCAGCAGCTTCTCCCTCGGGTCCAATCAGCCCCAGCATTTT. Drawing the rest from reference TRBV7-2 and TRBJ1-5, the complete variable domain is GAGVSQSPSNKVTEKGKDVELRCDPISGHTALYWYRQSLGQGLEFLIYFQGNSAPDKSGLPSDRFSAERTGGSVSTLTIQRTQQEDSAVYLCASSFSLGSNQPQHFGDGTRLSIL.